Below, 3 T cell receptor beta chains from the same sample are listed, as sequenced in a study of shared clonotypes between healthy human individuals (dated by TCRdb to 2020 to 2021). Receptor libraries were prepared by the immunoSEQ multiplex PCR assay. As stored in TCRdb, this immuneACCESS dataset retains in-frame rearrangements with V and J assigned. A fraction of the clones does not appear; measured against another copy, unresolved V genes explain less than half of the discrepancy, and the remainder lacks a known reason. A total of about 230,000 clones appear in this sample, 50% to 80% of them only once. Jointly, the top ten make up around 10% of the sample. The sample comprised memory CD4+ T cells sorted from blood. This specimen's cell subset or site label, per the study, means: CD45RA-negative fraction. These receptors all stem from a young man in good health.

This clone was recorded a few times. The chain recombines TRBV11-2 with TRBJ1-5; no definite D call. The V end lost 4 bases, the J end lost 0 bases, and 4 bases lay between the germline ends. Per germline, CDR1 SGHAT and CDR2 FQNNGV. The CDR3 contains 13 residues. The CDR3 sequence: CASSYNSNQPQHF. The DNA of the CDR3 is TGTGCCAGCAGCTACAATAGCAATCAGCCCCAGCATTTT.

On this clone: Other DNA sequences in the sample encode the same CDR3. V usage is TRBV7-6 and J usage is TRBJ2-2; TRBD2 agrees at 11 bases. The V gene end was trimmed by 1 base and the J gene end by 4 bases; junction bases not matched to a gene: 5. The CDR3 consists of 17 residues. CDR1 is SGHVS, CDR2 FNYEAQ, per germline. The CDR3 spells CASSLGLAGGGTGELFF. In DNA, the CDR3 is TGTGCCAGCAGCTTAGGTCTAGCGGGAGGAGGCACCGGGGAGCTGTTTTTT. The full variable domain, rest sourced from reference TRBV7-6 and TRBJ2-2, is GAGVSQSPRYKVTKRGQDVALRCDPISGHVSLYWYRQALGQGPEFLTYFNYEAQQDKSGLPNDRFSAERPEGSISTLTIQRTEQRDSAMYRCASSLGLAGGGTGELFFGEGSRLTVL.

V and J are TRBV5-1 and TRBJ2-1; D unresolved. Trimming removed 0 bases from V and 6 bases from J, with 13 bases in between. The CDR3 contains 15 residues. CDR1 and CDR2 (germline): SGHRS, YFSETQ. The CDR3 DNA sequence: TGCGCCAGCAGCTTGGTGACGGGCACCCGCAATGAGCAGTTCTTC. This sequence encodes CASSLVTGTRNEQFF.